This record concerns one T cell receptor beta chain sequence. The antigen it recognizes is unknown. No base quality information exists; no much larger clone differs at one position. The source of the sample is a study of cytotoxic CD8 clonotypes in ibrutinib-treated CLL (dated by TCRdb to the early 2020s). General notes on the study: The cohort had ten to twelve relapsed/refractory and 15 treatment-naive patients; 17 to 18 were IGHV unmutated. On average, each sample yielded 255,043 productive templates and over 90,000 productive rearrangements. Response samples were taken after a median of 12 months on treatment, ranging from about 6 to 36 months. Every sample from remission and from progressive disease was obtained while the patients were still on ibrutinib. Partial responses were observed in approximately 24 patients and complete responses in 2; after a median follow-up of roughly 72 months, remission was maintained in 15 or so patients and progression was observed in approximately 12. Of the roughly 90 people in the trial, 26 had longitudinal samples available. Cryopreserved peripheral blood mononuclear cells were collected before treatment, at response, and at either disease progression or sustained remission. General study outcomes and caveats: Public clonotypes were found to be uncommon and were observed to contract or remain stable during treatment; the increase in clonality was shown to reflect expansion of private clonotypes at ibrutinib response. Baseline clonality exceeded that of age-matched healthy donors and correlated strongly with circulating CD8+ T-cell counts. Sampling times were not matched between sustained-remission and progressing patients, and lymph node repertoires were not studied. An increase in clonality was observed at ibrutinib response, with clonality remaining stable during sustained remission and falling back toward baseline at progression.

This sample's time point label indicates: approximately twelve months on ibrutinib. For TCR beta library preparation, 2 to 2.5 micrograms of genomic DNA were isolated from cryopreserved PBMCs. Longitudinal blood samples from CLL patients on ibrutinib monotherapy underwent high-throughput TCR beta sequencing. The patients took part in an open-label, single-center phase 2 trial of ibrutinib monotherapy. On a MiSeq, deep resolution sequencing aimed for a depth between 1 in 1 million and 1 in 200,000 T cells, with each clonotype covered about 9.2x on average. The immunoSEQ hsTCRB Kit was used to generate TCR beta libraries. In the source study's methods: Data were analyzed with ImmunoSEQ Data Assistant and ImmunoSEQ Analyzer, with V, D and J genes assigned per IMGT definitions. Clonality, which ranges from 0 to 1, was calculated as one minus the normalized Shannon entropy of productive rearrangement frequencies. Only overrepresented clonotypes making up at least 0.05% of each patient's repertoire were included in the public clonotype analysis. About a dozen age-matched healthy donor repertoires from immuneACCESS served as clonality controls. Drawn from immuneACCESS, this table holds only the in-frame rearrangements with V and J called that TCRdb kept. Clones are partly lost; checked studies trace under half to an unresolved V gene and leave the rest unexplained. That table supplies the V and J calls and clone size; D and trimming were determined from the DNA. This sample gives some 150,000 clones in total; roughly 77% of them show up just once. Around a quarter of the sample lies in the top ten.

The germline V end is reduced by 0 bases and the J end by 0 bases; junction bases left unmatched: 7. Taken from cysteine to phenylalanine, the CDR3 has 18 residues. Only the CDR3 part of the read is kept: 54 bases, read in frame from the first base. The germline V gene encodes CDR1 LGHNA and CDR2 YNFKEQ. This specimen was PBMCs, taken after 12 months of ibrutinib treatment. The receptor chain draws on TRBV4-2 and TRBJ2-1; 8 middle bases align to TRBD2. This clonotype originated in a human donor with chronic lymphocytic leukemia. The DNA sequence follows: TGTGCCAGCAGCCAAGAATCCAGCGGGAGATCCTCCTACAATGAGCAGTTCTTC. Translation gives CASSQESSGRSSYNEQFF.